This T cell receptor (beta chain) came from a study of shared clonotypes between healthy human individuals. The germline V gene encodes CDR1 LNHDA and CDR2 SQIVND (reference sequence). V shed 8 bases, J shed 1 base, and the junction held 8 bases outside the gene matches. The CDR3 loop spans 15 amino acids. About this clone itself: Its antigen is still unknown.

Study-wide results and caveats: With a few donors compared, around 5% of naive CD4 clonotypes were shared.

Produced via immunoSEQ multiplex PCR; TCRdb's table is partial and in-frame only. The sample holds around 720,000 clones, 55% to 85% seen once. The sequence came from a young woman in good health. Sequenced sample: memory CD4+ T cells sorted from blood. The subset: CD45RA-negative fraction. This chain uses TRBV19 with TRBJ2-3; 8 bases are shared with TRBD1. CDR3 protein: CASRDRGRGTDTQYF. The CDR3 DNA reads as TGTGCCAGTCGAGACAGGGGAAGGGGCACAGATACGCAGTATTTT.